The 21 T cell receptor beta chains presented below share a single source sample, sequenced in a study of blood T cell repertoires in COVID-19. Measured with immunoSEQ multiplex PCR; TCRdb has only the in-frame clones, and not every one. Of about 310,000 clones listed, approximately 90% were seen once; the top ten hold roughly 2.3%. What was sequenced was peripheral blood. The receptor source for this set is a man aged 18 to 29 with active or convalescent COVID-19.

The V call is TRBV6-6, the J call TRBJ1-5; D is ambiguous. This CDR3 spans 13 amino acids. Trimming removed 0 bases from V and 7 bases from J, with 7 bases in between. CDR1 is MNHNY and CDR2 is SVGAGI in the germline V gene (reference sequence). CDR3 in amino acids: CASSYSGQQPQHF. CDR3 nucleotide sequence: TGTGCCAGCAGTTACTCGGGCCAACAGCCCCAGCATTTT.

The CDR3 here is CASSPGGNQVTNEKLFF. In nucleotides, the CDR3 is TGTGCCAGCTCACCAGGGGGCAACCAAGTAACTAATGAAAAACTGTTTTTT. The chain links TRBV18 to TRBJ1-4; tentatively, D is TRBD1 (6 bases). Trimming removed 2 bases from V and 1 base from J, with 14 bases in between. CDR1 is KGHSH, CDR2 LQKENI, per germline. The CDR3 loop spans 17 amino acids.

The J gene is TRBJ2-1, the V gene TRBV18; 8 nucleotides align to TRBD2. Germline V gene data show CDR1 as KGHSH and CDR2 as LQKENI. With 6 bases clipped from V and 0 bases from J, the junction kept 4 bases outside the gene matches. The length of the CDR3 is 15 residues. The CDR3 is CASSVAGTSYNEQFF. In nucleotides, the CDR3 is TGTGCCAGCTCGGTAGCGGGAACCTCCTACAATGAGCAGTTCTTC.

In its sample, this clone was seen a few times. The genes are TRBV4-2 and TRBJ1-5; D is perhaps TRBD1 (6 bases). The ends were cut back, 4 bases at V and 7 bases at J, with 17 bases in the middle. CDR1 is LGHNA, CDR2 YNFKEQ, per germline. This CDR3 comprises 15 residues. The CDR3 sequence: CASSPGQGVRQPQHF. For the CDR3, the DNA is TGTGCCAGCAGCCCGGGACAAGGGGTACGACAGCCCCAGCATTTT.

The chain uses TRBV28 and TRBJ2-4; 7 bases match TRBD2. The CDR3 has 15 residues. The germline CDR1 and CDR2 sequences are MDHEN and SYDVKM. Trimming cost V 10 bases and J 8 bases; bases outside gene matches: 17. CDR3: CAISRVGGMRHIQYF. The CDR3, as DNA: TGTGCCATTTCCAGAGTCGGGGGGATGCGGCACATTCAGTACTTC.

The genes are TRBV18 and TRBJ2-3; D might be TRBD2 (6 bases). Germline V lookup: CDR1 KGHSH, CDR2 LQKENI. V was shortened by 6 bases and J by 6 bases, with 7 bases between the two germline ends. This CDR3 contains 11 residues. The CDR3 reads CASSEGDTQYF. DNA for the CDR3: TGTGCCAGCTCGGAGGGGGATACGCAGTATTTT.

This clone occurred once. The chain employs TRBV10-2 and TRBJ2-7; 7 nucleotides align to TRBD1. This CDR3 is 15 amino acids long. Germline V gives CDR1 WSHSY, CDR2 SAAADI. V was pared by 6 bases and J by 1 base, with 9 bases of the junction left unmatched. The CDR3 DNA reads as TGCGCCAGCAGGGAGACGGCAGGGGGTTCCTACGAGCAGTACTTC. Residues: CASRETAGGSYEQYF.

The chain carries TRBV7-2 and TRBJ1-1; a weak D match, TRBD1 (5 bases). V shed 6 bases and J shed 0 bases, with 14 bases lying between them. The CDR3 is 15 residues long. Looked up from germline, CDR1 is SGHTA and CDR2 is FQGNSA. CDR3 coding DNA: TGTGCCAGCAGTCTGGGGGGTTTTATGAACACTGAAGCTTTCTTT. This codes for CASSLGGFMNTEAFF.

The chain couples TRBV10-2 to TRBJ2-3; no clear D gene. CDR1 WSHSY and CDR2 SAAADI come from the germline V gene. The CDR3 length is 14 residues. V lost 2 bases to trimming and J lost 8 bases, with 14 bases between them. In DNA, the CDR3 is TGCGCCAGCAGTGAGAGGCTCTTACAGAGTACGCAGTATTTT. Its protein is CASSERLLQSTQYF.

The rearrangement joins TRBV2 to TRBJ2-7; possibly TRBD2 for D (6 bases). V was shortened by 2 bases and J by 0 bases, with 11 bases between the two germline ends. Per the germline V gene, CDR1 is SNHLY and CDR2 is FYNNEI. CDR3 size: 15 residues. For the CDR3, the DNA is TGTGCCAGCAGTGAAACAGGACTAAGCTCCTACGAGCAGTACTTC. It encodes CASSETGLSSYEQYF. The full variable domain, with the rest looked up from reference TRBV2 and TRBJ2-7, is EPEVTQTPSHQVTQMGQEVILRCVPISNHLYFYWYRQILGQKVEFLVSFYNNEISEKSEIFDDQFSVERPDGSNFTLKIRSTKLEDSAMYFCASSETGLSSYEQYFGPGTRLTVT.

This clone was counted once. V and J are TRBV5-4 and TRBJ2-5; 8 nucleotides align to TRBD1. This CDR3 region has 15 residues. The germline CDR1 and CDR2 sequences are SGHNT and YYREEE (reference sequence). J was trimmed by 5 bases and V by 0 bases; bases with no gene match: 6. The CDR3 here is CASSLVQGAGETQYF. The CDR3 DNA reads TGTGCCAGCAGCTTGGTTCAGGGGGCGGGCGAGACCCAGTACTTC.

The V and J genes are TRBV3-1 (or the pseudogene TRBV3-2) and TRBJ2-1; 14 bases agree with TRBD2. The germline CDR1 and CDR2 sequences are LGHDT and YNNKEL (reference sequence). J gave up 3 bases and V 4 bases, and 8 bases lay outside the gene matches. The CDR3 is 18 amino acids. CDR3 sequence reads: CASSPGLAGENIYNEQFF. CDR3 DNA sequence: TGTGCCAGCAGCCCGGGACTAGCGGGGGAAAACATCTACAATGAGCAGTTCTTC.

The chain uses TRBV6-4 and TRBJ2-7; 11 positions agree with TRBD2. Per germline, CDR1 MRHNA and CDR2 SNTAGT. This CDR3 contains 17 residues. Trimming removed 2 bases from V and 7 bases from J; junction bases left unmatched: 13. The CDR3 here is CASSDPRASGGPEEQYF. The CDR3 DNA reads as TGTGCCAGCAGTGACCCAAGGGCTAGCGGGGGGCCCGAGGAGCAGTACTTC.

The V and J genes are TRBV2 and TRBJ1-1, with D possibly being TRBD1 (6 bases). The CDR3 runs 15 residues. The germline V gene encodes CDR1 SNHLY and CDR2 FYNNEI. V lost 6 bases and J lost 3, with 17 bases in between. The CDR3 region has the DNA TGTGCCAGCAGCCCCGAGGGGGAGATCCACACTGAAGCTTTCTTT. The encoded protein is CASSPEGEIHTEAFF. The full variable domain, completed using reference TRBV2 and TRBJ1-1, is EPEVTQTPSHQVTQMGQEVILRCVPISNHLYFYWYRQILGQKVEFLVSFYNNEISEKSEIFDDQFSVERPDGSNFTLKIRSTKLEDSAMYFCASSPEGEIHTEAFFGQGTRLTVV.

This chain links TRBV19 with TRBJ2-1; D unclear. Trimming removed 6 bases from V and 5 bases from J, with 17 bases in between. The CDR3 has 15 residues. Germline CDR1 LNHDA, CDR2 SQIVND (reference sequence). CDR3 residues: CASRGVSTGDNEQFF. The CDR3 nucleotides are TGTGCCAGTAGGGGCGTAAGTACCGGCGACAATGAGCAGTTCTTC.

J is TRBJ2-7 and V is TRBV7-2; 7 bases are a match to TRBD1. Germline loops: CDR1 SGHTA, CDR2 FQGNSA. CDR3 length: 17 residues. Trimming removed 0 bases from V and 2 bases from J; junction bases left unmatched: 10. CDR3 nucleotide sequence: TGTGCCAGCAGCTTAGCGCCCTCGGACAGGATAGCCTACGAGCAGTACTTC. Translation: CASSLAPSDRIAYEQYF.

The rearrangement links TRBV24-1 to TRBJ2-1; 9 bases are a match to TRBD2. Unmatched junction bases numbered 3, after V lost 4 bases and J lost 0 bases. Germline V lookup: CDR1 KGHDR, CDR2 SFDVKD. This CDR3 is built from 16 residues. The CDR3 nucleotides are TGTGCCACCAGTGACATTAGCGGGAGCTCCTACAATGAGCAGTTCTTC. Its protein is CATSDISGSSYNEQFF.

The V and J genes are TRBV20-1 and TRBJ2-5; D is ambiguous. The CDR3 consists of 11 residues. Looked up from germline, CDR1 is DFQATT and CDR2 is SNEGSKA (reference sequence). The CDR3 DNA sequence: TGCACCAGGTCCCGGCTGGAGACCCAGTACTTC. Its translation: CTRSRLETQYF.

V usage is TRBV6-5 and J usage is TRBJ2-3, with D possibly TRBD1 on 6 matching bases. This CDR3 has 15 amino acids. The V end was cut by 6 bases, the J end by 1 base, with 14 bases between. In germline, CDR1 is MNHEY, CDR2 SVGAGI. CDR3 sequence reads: CASSPSRQGTDTQYF. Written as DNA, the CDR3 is TGTGCCAGCAGCCCCAGCCGACAGGGCACAGATACGCAGTATTTT.

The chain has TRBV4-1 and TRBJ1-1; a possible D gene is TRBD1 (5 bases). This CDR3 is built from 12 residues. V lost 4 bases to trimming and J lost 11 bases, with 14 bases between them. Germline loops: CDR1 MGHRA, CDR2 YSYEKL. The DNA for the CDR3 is TGCGCCAGCAGCCTCCCGGGACTGGGGGCTTTCTTT. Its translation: CASSLPGLGAFF.

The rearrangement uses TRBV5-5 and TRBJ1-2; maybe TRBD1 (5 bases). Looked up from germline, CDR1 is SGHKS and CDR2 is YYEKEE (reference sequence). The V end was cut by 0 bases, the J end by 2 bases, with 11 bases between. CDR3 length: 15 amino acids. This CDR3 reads CASSLAAHRNYGYTF. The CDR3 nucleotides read TGTGCCAGCAGCTTGGCCGCTCACAGGAACTATGGCTACACCTTC. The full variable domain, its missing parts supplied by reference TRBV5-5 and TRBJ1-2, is DAGVTQSPTHLIKTRGQQVTLRCSPISGHKSVSWYQQVLGQGPQFIFQYYEKEERGRGNFPDRFSARQFPNYSSELNVNALLLGDSALYLCASSLAAHRNYGYTFGSGTRLTVV.